The 27 T cell receptor beta chains in this list originate from one sample, sequenced in a study of tumor-infiltrating lymphocytes in localized non-small cell lung cancer. Repertoires were generated with immunoSEQ multiplex PCR, while TCRdb's copy carries only in-frame clones and drops some. Here the sample spans approximately 3,200 clones, around 50% being singletons. Sequenced: uninvolved lung tissue not adjacent to the tumor. The receptors come from a human donor with non-small cell lung cancer.

In this sample, this clone is large. The CDR3 DNA reads as TGTGCCAGCAGCGGCGACAGTTCCCACGTATACCAAGAGACCCAGTACTTC. It encodes CASSGDSSHVYQETQYF. The chain recombines TRBV2 with TRBJ2-5; D is possibly TRBD1 (5 bases). Germline assignment: CDR1 SNHLY and CDR2 FYNNEI. The V gene lost 6 bases and the J gene lost 0 bases, with 20 bases spanning the gap. CDR3 size: 17 residues.

The chain uses TRBV9 and TRBJ1-1, with a tentative D call TRBD1 (5 bases). V was shortened by 2 bases and J by 6 bases, with 14 bases between the two germline ends. The CDR3 has 14 residues. Germline V gene lookup returns CDR1 SGDLS and CDR2 YYNGEE. The DNA for the CDR3 is TGTGCCAGCAGCGTGGGCAGGGAGGTTTCTGAAGCTTTCTTT. This sequence encodes CASSVGREVSEAFF. The full variable domain, its missing parts supplied by reference TRBV9 and TRBJ1-1, is DSGVTQTPKHLITATGQRVTLRCSPRSGDLSVYWYQQSLDQGLQFLIQYYNGEERAKGNILERFSAQQFPDLHSELNLSSLELGDSALYFCASSVGREVSEAFFGQGTRLTVV.

This clone was observed a few times. The chain uses TRBV7-9 and TRBJ1-5, with 10 positions matching TRBD1. Germline V lookup: CDR1 SEHNR, CDR2 FQNEAQ (reference sequence). The CDR3 sequence is 17 residues long. With V trimmed by 5 bases and J by 0 bases, 7 bases remained unmatched. The CDR3 sequence is CASSKGQGTSSNQPQHF. The DNA of the CDR3 is TGTGCCAGCAGCAAGGGACAGGGGACTTCTAGCAATCAGCCCCAGCATTTT.

This clone was observed once. A read error may produce the germline difference seen at one junction end. The chain combines TRBV28 with TRBJ1-2; possibly TRBD1 for D (5 bases). The length of the CDR3 is 13 residues. Germline assignment: CDR1 MDHEN and CDR2 SYDVKM. The CDR3 is CASSRSRRPVGRF. DNA of the CDR3: TGTGCCAGCAGCCGTTCCAGACGGCCTGTGGGGCGCTTC.

This clone was seen once. The rearrangement links TRBV6-5 to TRBJ2-5; the D is unclear. The CDR3 loop spans 11 amino acids. The ends were cut back, 6 bases at V and 2 bases at J, with 4 bases in the middle. Germline CDR1 MNHEY, CDR2 SVGAGI. This CDR3 reads CASRVQETQYF. The CDR3 coding sequence is TGTGCCAGCAGGGTTCAAGAGACCCAGTACTTC.

This clone has more than one count but fewer than ten. The chain joins TRBV15 to TRBJ2-1; TRBD2 aligns across 9 bases. With V trimmed by 1 base and J by 2 bases, 3 bases remained unmatched. Germline V CDR1 and CDR2: LNHNV, YYDKDF (reference sequence). The length of the CDR3 is 16 residues. The CDR3 bases are TGTGCCACCAGCAGAGTTAAGCGGGGGGCCTACAATGAGCAGTTCTTC. Protein sequence: CATSRVKRGAYNEQFF.

This clone is medium-sized by share. The chain is built from TRBV6-5 and TRBJ2-1; perhaps TRBD2 as D (5 bases). Looked up from germline, CDR1 is MNHEY and CDR2 is SVGAGI. This CDR3 has 12 residues. Trimming pared 1 base from V and 10 bases from J, leaving 8 bases between. As DNA, the CDR3 is TGTGCCAGCAGTTACTTGAGCGGAGAGCAGTTCTTC. It translates to CASSYLSGEQFF.

The J gene is TRBJ2-6, the V gene TRBV28; D unclear. CDR1 MDHEN and CDR2 SYDVKM come from the germline V gene. V was clipped by 1 base and J by 0 bases, with 19 bases between them. The CDR3 sequence is 20 residues long. In DNA form, the CDR3 reads TGTGCCAGCAGTTTATATGGGCAGGCCACTATTCGCTCTGGGGCCAACGTCCTGACTTTC. Amino acid sequence: CASSLYGQATIRSGANVLTF. Full variable domain (rest looked up from reference TRBV28 and TRBJ2-6): DVKVTQSSRYLVKRTGEKVFLECVQDMDHENMFWYRQDPGLGLRLIYFSYDVKMKEKGDIPEGYSVSREKKERFSLILESASTNQTSMYLCASSLYGQATIRSGANVLTFGAGSRLTVL.

The genes are TRBV5-6 and TRBJ2-3; 10 nucleotides agree with TRBD2. J gave up 0 bases and V 4 bases, and 5 bases lay outside the gene matches. Germline CDR1 is SGHDT and CDR2 is YYEEEE. The CDR3 runs to 16 residues. CDR3: CASSPRLAGSTDTQYF. The CDR3 DNA sequence: TGTGCCAGCAGCCCCCGACTAGCGGGTAGCACAGATACGCAGTATTTT.

The rearrangement joins TRBV10-3 to TRBJ1-2; 8 bases agree with TRBD1. Germline V gene sequence: CDR1 ENHRY, CDR2 SYGVKD. The CDR3 is 13 residues long. Germline trimming cut 10 bases from V and 14 bases from J; bases unmatched to any gene: 18. The CDR3 region has the DNA TGTGCCACCCAGACAGGGGAGGTTAGTCGGGCAACCTTC. It encodes CATQTGEVSRATF.

This clone was detected only once. The genes are TRBV27 and TRBJ2-5; the match to TRBD2 covers 9 bases. The CDR3 is made up of 15 amino acids. Per germline, CDR1 MNHEY and CDR2 SMNVEV (reference sequence). V shed 5 bases, J shed 0 bases, and the junction held 4 bases outside the gene matches. The CDR3 nucleotides are TGTGCCAGCAGTGCGACTAGCGGCAACCAAGAGACCCAGTACTTC. Amino acid sequence: CASSATSGNQETQYF.

The chain links TRBV20-1 to TRBJ1-4; unclear D gene. V lost 3 bases, J lost 8 bases, and 7 bases lay in between. This CDR3 has 11 residues. CDR1 and CDR2 from the germline V gene are DFQATT and SNEGSKA (reference sequence). The CDR3: CSASPGEKLFF. The CDR3 region has the DNA TGCAGTGCTAGCCCTGGGGAAAAACTGTTTTTT.

V is TRBV29-1 and J is TRBJ2-3; D possibly corresponds to TRBD2 (7 bases). Trimming cost V 7 bases and J 2 bases, with 16 bases left between them. Germline V gene data show CDR1 as SQVTM and CDR2 as ANQGSEA. The CDR3 has 14 amino acids. CDR3: CSEKGEGHTDTQYF. CDR3 nucleotide sequence: TGCAGCGAGAAAGGGGAGGGACACACAGATACGCAGTATTTT.

To note about this clone: One end of the junction fails to match germline, which may point to a read error. V is TRBV30 and J is TRBJ1-1; possible D gene TRBD1, 5 bases. The CDR3 is made up of 12 amino acids. CDR1 GTSNPN and CDR2 SVGIG come from the germline V gene (reference sequence). The CDR3 sequence: CARSTGNTEAFF. The CDR3 coding sequence is TGTGCCCGGAGTACAGGGAACACTGAAGCTTTCTTT.

Only a few counts were recorded for this clone. V is TRBV27 and J is TRBJ2-7; D is perhaps TRBD2 (5 bases). Trimming removed 5 bases at V and 4 bases at J, with 9 bases between. Germline CDR1 and CDR2: MNHEY and SMNVEV (reference sequence). The CDR3 has 12 amino acids. This chain's CDR3 is CASSRSGYEQYF. The CDR3 nucleotides read TGTGCCAGCAGTCGATCGGGGTACGAGCAGTACTTC.

V usage is TRBV5-1 and J usage is TRBJ2-3; 8 positions agree with TRBD2. Germline V CDR1 and CDR2: SGHRS, YFSETQ. This CDR3 has 17 residues. V shed 2 bases, J shed 2 bases, and the junction held 10 bases outside the gene matches. The CDR3, as DNA: TGCGCCAGCAGCTTTGATGTGCGGGAGGCCGCCACAGATACGCAGTATTTT. Translated, it gives CASSFDVREAATDTQYF.

The chain links TRBV5-6 to TRBJ2-2; D unclear. The CDR3 length is 13 residues. The V gene lost 4 bases and the J gene lost 0 bases, with 4 bases spanning the gap. The V gene's germline CDR1 is SGHDT and CDR2 YYEEEE. CDR3 in amino acids: CASSLPNTGELFF. The CDR3 nucleotides are TGTGCCAGCAGCCTTCCGAACACCGGGGAGCTGTTTTTT. Filled out from reference TRBV5-6 and TRBJ2-2, the complete variable domain reads DAGVTQSPTHLIKTRGQQVTLRCSPKSGHDTVSWYQQALGQGPQFIFQYYEEEERQRGNFPDRFSGHQFPNYSSELNVNALLLGDSALYLCASSLPNTGELFFGEGSRLTVL.

This clone was observed a handful of times. The V call is TRBV5-1, the J call TRBJ2-5, with TRBD2 as a possible D gene (7 bases). Germline V gene lookup returns CDR1 SGHRS and CDR2 YFSETQ. Trimming cost V 6 bases and J 4 bases, with 16 bases left between them. The CDR3 runs 14 residues. CDR3 in amino acids: CASTPGGRGETQYF. The CDR3, as DNA: TGCGCCAGCACCCCGGGGGGCCGGGGAGAGACCCAGTACTTC.

The chain carries TRBV30 and TRBJ1-1, with D uncertain. The CDR3 covers 13 residues. CDR1 GTSNPN and CDR2 SVGIG come from the germline V gene (reference sequence). Trimming shortened V by 0 bases and J by 0 bases, and 5 bases separated the two germline ends. The CDR3 here is CAWSVGMNTEAFF. The CDR3 DNA reads TGTGCCTGGAGTGTTGGTATGAACACTGAAGCTTTCTTT.

The CDR3 DNA is TGTGCCAGCAGTTTATCGGTCCAGCGGGGGAGCTACGAGCAGTACTTC. It yields the protein CASSLSVQRGSYEQYF. The chain is built from TRBV27 and TRBJ2-7; 8 positions agree with TRBD2. CDR1 is MNHEY, CDR2 SMNVEV, per germline (reference sequence). The V and J ends lost 0 bases and 3 bases, in that order; junction bases with no gene match: 7. The CDR3 extends over 16 amino acids.

This rearrangement joins TRBV20-1 to TRBJ2-1; 11 nucleotides agree with TRBD2. V was pared by 7 bases and J by 11 bases, with 4 bases of the junction left unmatched. Germline-derived CDR1 and CDR2 are DFQATT and SNEGSKA (reference sequence). The CDR3 runs 11 residues. The CDR3 bases are TGCAGTGTTGGGACTAGCGGAAAGCAGTTCTTC. It translates to CSVGTSGKQFF.

The CDR3 spells CASSLETGGLGSPLHF. CDR3 in DNA: TGCGCCAGCAGCTTGGAGACGGGGGGGCTAGGGTCACCCCTCCACTTT. The rearrangement uses TRBV5-1 and TRBJ1-6; possibly TRBD1 for D (6 bases). Trimming took off 0 bases at V and 10 bases at J, with 17 bases between the two ends. In germline, CDR1 is SGHRS, CDR2 YFSETQ. CDR3 length: 16 residues.

J is TRBJ1-1 and V is TRBV11-1; D is ambiguous. The CDR3 loop spans 16 amino acids. CDR1 SGHAT and CDR2 FQDESV come from the germline V gene (reference sequence). Trimming removed 2 bases from V and 2 bases from J, with 15 bases in between. The CDR3 nucleotides read TGTGCCAGCAGCTTAATCGGCCAGGCCGCAAACACTGAAGCTTTCTTT. This translates into CASSLIGQAANTEAFF.

This clone was recorded only once. V and J are TRBV20-1 and TRBJ2-7, with D hard to call. The CDR3 has 11 amino acids. Trimming left V 5 bases short and J 3 bases short, with 8 bases between. Germline assignment: CDR1 DFQATT and CDR2 SNEGSKA (reference sequence). The CDR3 region has the DNA TGCAGTGCTGGTTTGGTCTACGAGCAGTACTTC. It codes for CSAGLVYEQYF.

This sequence joins TRBV2 and TRBJ2-7; 7 bases line up with TRBD2. The V gene's germline CDR1 is SNHLY and CDR2 FYNNEI. This CDR3 contains 12 residues. Losses at the gene ends were 6 bases for V and 4 bases for J; bases not matched to a gene: 3. The CDR3 bases are TGTGCCAGCAGGGGGGAGGGTTACGAGCAGTACTTC. Protein sequence: CASRGEGYEQYF.

The sample holds a few counts of this clone. In DNA, the CDR3 is TGTGCCAGCAGTGAGGGACTTAACACCGGGGAGCTGTTTTTT. Protein sequence: CASSEGLNTGELFF. The chain uses TRBV6-4 and TRBJ2-2; possible D gene TRBD2, 6 bases. The CDR3 spans 14 residues. Between the trimmed V and J ends, which lost 3 bases and 2 bases, there was a span of 7 bases. Looked up from germline, CDR1 is MRHNA and CDR2 is SNTAGT.

The genes are TRBV29-1 and TRBJ1-2; D is perhaps TRBD1 (5 bases). The CDR3 is 13 amino acids. Per germline, CDR1 SQVTM and CDR2 ANQGSEA. The V and J ends lost 5 bases and 8 bases respectively, with 18 bases between them. For the CDR3, the DNA is TGCAGCGTTTCCGGGACCCAGAGGGGCGGCTACACCTTC. Amino acids: CSVSGTQRGGYTF.